These T cell receptor beta chains were read from a single sample in a study of blood T cells in healthy people across ages. One entry per CDR3 protein results from TCRdb running MiXCR on the 5' RACE reads. In the table there are around 1.5 million distinct CDR3 sequences, approximately 38% of which are singletons. Sequenced material: blood. These TCRs come from a woman under 30 in good health. Both conserved end residues are part of each CDR3. D genes are given only for firm matches. Clone size, where shown, is once, few, many, or a class for clones that have expanded.

d_call clone_size cdr3_length j_call v_call cdr3_aa cdr3_nt
NA NA 17 TRBJ2-3 TRBV12-5 CASGLPADGRDLDTQYF TGTGCTAGTGGTTTGCCCGCGGACGGACGGGATTTGGATACGCAGTATTTT
NA few 10 TRBJ2-3 TRBV6-5 CASGRGTQYF TGTGCCAGCGGCCGGGGTACGCAGTATTTT
NA NA 16 TRBJ2-1 TRBV19 CASSIVVSSSYNEQFF TGTGCCAGTAGTATAGTGGTGTCCAGCTCCTACAATGAGCAGTTCTTC
NA NA 12 TRBJ2-7 TRBV6-1 CASGFEFYEQYF TGTGCCAGCGGCTTTGAATTCTACGAGCAGTACTTC
TRBD1 few 17 TRBJ1-5 TRBV9 CASSVGAGGAGNQPQHF TGTGCCAGCAGCGTAGGAGCAGGGGGCGCGGGCAATCAGCCCCAGCATTTT
NA many 14 TRBJ2-1 TRBV10-3 CAISGGTRYNEQFF TGTGCCATCAGTGGAGGGACCCGATACAATGAGCAGTTCTTC
TRBD1 NA 15 TRBJ2-7 TRBV9 CASSVGTGNTYEQYF TGTGCCAGCAGCGTCGGGACAGGGAATACCTACGAGCAGTACTTC
NA NA 16 TRBJ2-7 TRBV7-2 CASSRGGGPNSYEQYF TGTGCCAGCAGTCGAGGTGGGGGACCTAACAGCTACGAGCAGTACTTC
NA few 13 TRBJ2-1 TRBV10-1 CASSRFSYNEQFF TGCGCCAGCAGCCGGTTCTCCTACAATGAGCAGTTCTTC
TRBD1 NA 13 TRBJ1-2 TRBV12-3/TRBV12-4 CASSYRQGTGYTF TGTGCCAGCAGTTATAGACAGGGGACTGGCTACACCTTC
NA NA 11 TRBJ2-5 TRBV7-9 CANLRGNEQYF TGTGCCAACCTCCGGGGAAATGAGCAGTACTTC
TRBD2 few 15 TRBJ2-3 TRBV3-1 CASSPGTSGRDTQYF TGTGCCAGCAGTCCCGGGACTAGCGGAAGGGATACGCAGTATTTT
NA few 16 TRBJ2-3 TRBV11-2 CASSLVAGLPTDTQYF TGTGCCAGCAGCTTAGTCGCGGGACTCCCGACAGATACGCAGTATTTT
NA few 13 TRBJ2-1 TRBV7-9 CASSLVHDDEQFF TGTGCCAGCAGCTTAGTGCATGACGATGAGCAGTTCTTC
TRBD2 few 15 TRBJ2-1 TRBV12-3/TRBV12-4 CASSLAGAGDFEQFF TGTGCCAGCAGCTTAGCGGGAGCGGGGGACTTTGAGCAGTTCTTC
NA NA 17 TRBJ2-5 TRBV20-1 CSARDGGKRAPLETQYF TGCAGTGCTAGAGATGGGGGCAAGCGGGCCCCATTAGAGACCCAGTACTTC
NA NA 13 TRBJ1-2 TRBV3-1 CASSQLATDGYTF TGTGCCAGCAGCCAACTTGCGACAGATGGCTACACCTTC
TRBD2 few 16 TRBJ2-1 TRBV4-2 CASSRSGTSGSGEQFF TGTGCCAGCAGCCGATCCGGGACTAGCGGGAGCGGTGAGCAGTTCTTC